One T cell receptor beta chain is described in this entry. Its specificity is unknown. The V end was cut by 1 base, the J end by 4 bases, with 10 bases between. The length of the CDR3 is 15 residues. CDR1 and CDR2 from the germline V gene are SGHNT and YENEEA. Only in-frame clones appear in the TCRdb table, and some are missing; sequencing was by immunoSEQ multiplex PCR. The sample has approximately 710,000 clones; roughly 88% are singletons. The source of the sample is a study of shared clonotypes between healthy human individuals. General observations from the study: In a handful of donors, around 5.5% of naive CD4 clonotypes appeared in common.

The rearrangement joins TRBV11-3 to TRBJ2-2, with a tentative D call TRBD2 (6 bases). The sequence was collected from a man aged 18 to 35 in good health. Some clones in this sample may be carry-over from other donors' samples. Sample: memory CD8+ T cells from PBMCs. Sample subset: CD45RO+ cells pooled with CCR7-negative TemRA cells. The CDR3 sequence is CASSLVRGSTGELFF. The CDR3 region has the DNA TGTGCCAGCAGCTTAGTACGGGGGAGCACCGGGGAGCTGTTTTTT.